One and the same sample provided the 24 T cell receptor beta chains below, sequenced in a study of technical replicates of blood from several donors. Profiling relied on immunoSEQ multiplex PCR, and the TCRdb table lists in-frame clones only, not all of them. The table has some 76,000 clones, under 95% seen once. Sequenced material: T cells isolated from PBMCs. All receptors come from a human donor in good health.

The CDR3 loop is CASSKTGVYYEQYF. As DNA, the CDR3 is TGTGCCAGTAGTAAGACAGGGGTGTACTACGAGCAGTACTTC. This rearrangement joins TRBV19 to TRBJ2-7; 8 positions match TRBD1. V was pared by 4 bases and J by 3 bases, with 5 bases of the junction left unmatched. The CDR3 contains 14 residues. Germline V gene data show CDR1 as LNHDA and CDR2 as SQIVND (reference sequence).

V gene TRBV28 combines with J gene TRBJ1-5; no clear D gene. Trimming took off 5 bases at V and 2 bases at J, with 4 bases between the two ends. The CDR3 totals 12 residues. Germline CDR1 MDHEN, CDR2 SYDVKM. The CDR3 nucleotides are TGTGCCAGCAGTCTTGGCAATCAGCCCCAGCATTTT. This codes for CASSLGNQPQHF.

The genes are TRBV15 and TRBJ2-1; D gene ambiguous. There are 14 residues in the CDR3. Germline-derived CDR1 and CDR2 are LNHNV and YYDKDF (reference sequence). Trimming shortened V by 3 bases and J by 9 bases, and 15 bases separated the two germline ends. The chain's CDR3 is CATSSAYAGFEQFF. CDR3 DNA: TGTGCCACCAGCAGTGCCTATGCCGGGTTTGAGCAGTTCTTC.

The chain links TRBV9 to TRBJ2-7, with D possibly being TRBD1 (6 bases). Germline CDR1 is SGDLS and CDR2 is YYNGEE. V lost 0 bases to trimming and J lost 1 base, with 11 bases between them. The CDR3 consists of 15 residues. The CDR3 region is CASSVAAGVSYEQYF. CDR3 bases: TGTGCCAGCAGCGTAGCTGCAGGGGTTTCCTACGAGCAGTACTTC.

The gene calls are TRBV13 and TRBJ2-3; the D gene is possibly TRBD2 (6 bases). CDR3 length equals 16 residues. The germline V gene encodes CDR1 PRHDT and CDR2 FYEKMQ (reference sequence). V was trimmed by 5 bases and J by 2 bases, leaving 17 bases between them. In nucleotides, the CDR3 is TGTGCCAGCAGCCCACGGGGGACTGCAATCACAGATACGCAGTATTTT. The encoded protein is CASSPRGTAITDTQYF.

The CDR3 bases are TGTGCCATCAGTGTCTGGGACAGGTCCCCCGGGGCCAACGTCCTGACTTTC. Translation: CAISVWDRSPGANVLTF. The chain combines TRBV10-3 with TRBJ2-6, with 8 bases that match TRBD1. The junction had 9 bases not matched to a gene; V was cut back by 4 bases and J by 4 bases. The CDR3 is 17 residues long. CDR1 is ENHRY, CDR2 SYGVKD, per germline.

The V call is TRBV27, the J call TRBJ1-5; TRBD1 matches 7 bases. Germline V lookup: CDR1 MNHEY, CDR2 SMNVEV (reference sequence). The CDR3 totals 15 residues. After removal of 2 bases from V and 6 bases from J, the junction contained 7 bases not matched to a gene. The CDR3 here is CASSLRRQGGQPQHF. The CDR3 DNA is TGTGCCAGCAGTTTAAGACGACAGGGAGGTCAGCCCCAGCATTTT.

The chain joins TRBV14 to TRBJ1-2; no firm D call. Trimming shortened V by 2 bases and J by 4 bases, and 8 bases separated the two germline ends. Looked up from germline, CDR1 is SGHDN and CDR2 is FVKESK. There are 13 residues in the CDR3. CDR3 protein: CASSQSLVYGYTF. The CDR3 DNA is TGTGCCAGCAGCCAATCTTTAGTCTATGGCTACACCTTC.

This clone was observed a few times. This chain's CDR3 is CSASRNTEAFF. The CDR3 DNA reads TGCAGTGCCTCCAGGAACACTGAAGCTTTCTTT. The chain combines TRBV20-1 with TRBJ1-1; D is uncertain. The V and J ends lost 6 bases and 1 base respectively, with 6 bases between them. The CDR3 runs to 11 residues. Germline V gene lookup returns CDR1 DFQATT and CDR2 SNEGSKA (reference sequence).

The gene calls are TRBV27 and TRBJ1-3, with 8 positions matching TRBD1. The CDR3 has 14 amino acids. Germline-derived CDR1 and CDR2 are MNHEY and SMNVEV (reference sequence). V lost 10 bases, J lost 0 bases, and 5 bases stayed unmatched. The CDR3: CATGQGGSGNTIYF. In DNA form, the CDR3 reads TGTGCCACCGGACAGGGCGGCTCTGGAAACACCATATATTTT.

The chain has TRBV15 and TRBJ1-1; D remains unclear. CDR3 length: 13 residues. Per the germline V gene, CDR1 is LNHNV and CDR2 is YYDKDF (reference sequence). The V end lost 5 bases, the J end lost 1 base, and 8 bases lay between the germline ends. Here the CDR3 reads CATSSRGNTEAFF. The DNA for the CDR3 is TGTGCCACCAGCTCCCGAGGGAACACTGAAGCTTTCTTT.

The chain recombines TRBV6-5 with TRBJ1-1, with D perhaps matching TRBD1 (5 bases). V shed 5 bases and J shed 6 bases, with 7 bases lying between them. This CDR3 region has 11 residues. CDR1 is MNHEY, CDR2 SVGAGI, per germline. CDR3 sequence (DNA): TGTGCCAGCAGTACAGGACCTGAAGCTTTCTTT. This gives the protein CASSTGPEAFF.

The genes are TRBV14 and TRBJ1-1; D ambiguous. V dropped 3 bases and J dropped 6 bases, with 8 bases sitting between them. Germline CDR1 is SGHDN and CDR2 is FVKESK. The length of the CDR3 is 12 residues. CDR3 sequence (DNA): TGTGCCAGCAGCCATGTACTCTCTGAAGCTTTCTTT. Amino acids: CASSHVLSEAFF.

About this clone: Within the sample, other DNA sequences also encode this same CDR3. This rearrangement joins TRBV7-9 to TRBJ2-1; the D is unclear. The V end was cut by 1 base, the J end by 10 bases, with 8 bases between. Germline V CDR1 and CDR2: SEHNR, FQNEAQ (reference sequence). CDR3 length: 12 amino acids. The chain's CDR3 is CASSLGRNEQFF. Here the CDR3 DNA reads TGTGCCAGCAGCTTAGGGCGGAACGAGCAGTTCTTC.

The chain carries TRBV27 and TRBJ2-7; a weak D match, TRBD1 (6 bases). The CDR3 is 14 amino acids. Germline V gives CDR1 MNHEY, CDR2 SMNVEV (reference sequence). V dropped 5 bases and J dropped 1 base, with 12 bases sitting between them. CDR3 sequence: CASSPGHISYEQYF. As DNA, the CDR3 is TGTGCCAGCAGTCCGGGACACATTTCCTACGAGCAGTACTTC.

This clone appeared once. The V call is TRBV6-6, the J call TRBJ1-2, with 9 positions matching TRBD1. CDR1 MNHNY and CDR2 SVGAGI come from the germline V gene (reference sequence). V was pared by 8 bases and J by 0 bases, with 10 bases of the junction left unmatched. The CDR3 is 16 amino acids. This chain's CDR3 is CASDHRGRKANYGYTF. The CDR3 region has the DNA TGTGCCAGCGATCACAGGGGGCGTAAGGCTAACTATGGCTACACCTTC.

The CDR3 sequence: CASSLHFGGAQPQHF. As DNA, the CDR3 is TGTGCCAGCAGCCTTCATTTTGGGGGGGCTCAGCCCCAGCATTTT. The chain carries TRBV4-2 and TRBJ1-5; TRBD1 might be the D (6 bases). With 4 bases removed from V and 6 bases from J, the gap between germline ends came to 16 bases. CDR3 length: 15 amino acids. Looked up from germline, CDR1 is LGHNA and CDR2 is YNFKEQ.

This clone has just one count. The CDR3 here is CATSGGTSGTRGDETQYF. CDR3 nucleotide sequence: TGTGCCACCAGCGGGGGGACTAGCGGGACCCGGGGAGACGAGACCCAGTACTTC. This rearrangement joins TRBV15 to TRBJ2-5; TRBD2 agrees at 13 bases. The CDR3 is 18 residues long. After removal of 5 bases from V and 5 bases from J, the junction contained 14 bases not matched to a gene. Germline-derived CDR1 and CDR2 are LNHNV and YYDKDF (reference sequence).

The rearrangement links TRBV2 to TRBJ1-2, with 8 bases lining up with TRBD1. The CDR3 is made up of 14 amino acids. J was trimmed by 4 bases and V by 7 bases; bases with no gene match: 8. From germline, CDR1 is SNHLY and CDR2 FYNNEI. This CDR3 is CASIPTGGFYGYTF. The CDR3 nucleotides read TGTGCCAGCATCCCAACAGGGGGGTTCTATGGCTACACCTTC.

The V and J genes are TRBV25-1 and TRBJ2-5; D unresolved. The CDR3 is 10 residues long. The V and J ends lost 4 bases and 11 bases respectively, with 8 bases between them. The germline V gene encodes CDR1 MGHDK and CDR2 SYGVNS. The CDR3 is CASSGKEQYF. The CDR3 region has the DNA TGTGCCAGCAGTGGTAAGGAGCAGTACTTC.

This clone was detected only once. V gene TRBV28 combines with J gene TRBJ2-7, with D tentatively TRBD1 (6 bases). Looked up from germline, CDR1 is MDHEN and CDR2 is SYDVKM. Trimming stripped 11 bases from V and 4 bases from J, with 18 bases between. The CDR3 extends over 13 amino acids. CDR3 bases: TGTGCCGGGTCGTCGGCAGGGGAGTACGAGCAGTACTTC. This codes for CAGSSAGEYEQYF.

The V and J genes are TRBV4-1 and TRBJ1-3; perhaps TRBD1 as D (6 bases). CDR1 is MGHRA, CDR2 YSYEKL, per germline. This CDR3 contains 14 residues. Trimming removed 0 bases from V and 4 bases from J, with 7 bases in between. CDR3 sequence (DNA): TGCGCCAGCAGCCAAGAAGGGACAGGAAACACCATATATTTT. Its protein is CASSQEGTGNTIYF.

Only one count was recorded for this clone. The CDR3 spells CASNLLAGESTGELFF. The CDR3 DNA reads as TGCGCCAGCAACCTCTTAGCGGGAGAATCCACCGGGGAGCTGTTTTTT. V is TRBV5-1 and J is TRBJ2-2; 9 positions agree with TRBD2. The CDR3 is 16 residues long. V lost 6 bases to trimming and J lost 4 bases; unmatched junction nucleotides: 10. Germline assignment: CDR1 SGHRS and CDR2 YFSETQ.

By its share, this clone is medium-sized. The chain employs TRBV20-1 and TRBJ1-1; D gene unclear. Per germline, CDR1 DFQATT and CDR2 SNEGSKA (reference sequence). The V gene lost 6 bases and the J gene lost 4 bases, with 9 bases spanning the gap. This CDR3 region has 11 residues. The DNA for the CDR3 is TGCAGTGCAACGGAGTTCACTGAAGCTTTCTTT. Its translation is CSATEFTEAFF.